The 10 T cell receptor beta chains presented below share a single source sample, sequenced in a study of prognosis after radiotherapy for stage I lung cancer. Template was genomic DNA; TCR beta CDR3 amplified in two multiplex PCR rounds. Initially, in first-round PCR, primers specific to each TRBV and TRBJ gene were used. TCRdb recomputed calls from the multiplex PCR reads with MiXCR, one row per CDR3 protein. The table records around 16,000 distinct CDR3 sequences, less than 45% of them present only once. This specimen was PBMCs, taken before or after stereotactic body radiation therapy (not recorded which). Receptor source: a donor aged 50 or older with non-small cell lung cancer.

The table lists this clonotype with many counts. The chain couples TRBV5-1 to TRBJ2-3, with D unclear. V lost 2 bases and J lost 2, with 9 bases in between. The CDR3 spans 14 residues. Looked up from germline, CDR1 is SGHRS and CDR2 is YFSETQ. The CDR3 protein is CASSFTDATDTQYF. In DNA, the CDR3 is TGCGCCAGCAGCTTTACGGACGCCACAGATACGCAGTATTTT.

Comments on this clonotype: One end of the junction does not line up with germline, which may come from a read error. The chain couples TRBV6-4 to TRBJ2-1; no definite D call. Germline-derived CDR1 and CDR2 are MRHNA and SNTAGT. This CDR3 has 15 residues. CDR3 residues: CSSSDSWGGYNEQFF. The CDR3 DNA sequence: TGTTCCAGCAGTGACTCGTGGGGTGGCTACAATGAGCAGTTCTTC.

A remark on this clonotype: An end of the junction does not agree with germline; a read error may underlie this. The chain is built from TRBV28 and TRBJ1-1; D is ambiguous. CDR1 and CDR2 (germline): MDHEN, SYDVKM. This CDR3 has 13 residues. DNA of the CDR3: TGTGCAAGCAGTTTAGCGAGGAACACTGAAGCTTTATTT. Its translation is CASSLARNTEALF. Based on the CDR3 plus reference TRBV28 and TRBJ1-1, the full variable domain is DVKVTQSSRYLVKRTGEKVFLECVQDMDHENMFWYRQDPGLGLRLIYFSYDVKMKEKGDIPEGYSVSREKKERFSLILESASTNQTSMYLCASSLARNTEALFGQGTRLTVV.

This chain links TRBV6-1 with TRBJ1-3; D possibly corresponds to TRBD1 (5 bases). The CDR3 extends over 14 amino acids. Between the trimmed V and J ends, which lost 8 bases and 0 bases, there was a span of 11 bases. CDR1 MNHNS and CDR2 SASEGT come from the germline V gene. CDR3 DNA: TGTGCCAGCGCTGGGGGTCTCTCTGGAAACACCATATATTTT. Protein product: CASAGGLSGNTIYF.

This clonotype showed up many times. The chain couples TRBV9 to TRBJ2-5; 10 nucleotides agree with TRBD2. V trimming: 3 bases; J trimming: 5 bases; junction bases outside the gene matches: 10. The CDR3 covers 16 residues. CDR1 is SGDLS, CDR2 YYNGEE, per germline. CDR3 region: CASSERSSGGLETQYF. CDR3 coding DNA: TGTGCCAGCAGCGAGCGGTCTAGCGGGGGATTGGAGACCCAGTACTTC.

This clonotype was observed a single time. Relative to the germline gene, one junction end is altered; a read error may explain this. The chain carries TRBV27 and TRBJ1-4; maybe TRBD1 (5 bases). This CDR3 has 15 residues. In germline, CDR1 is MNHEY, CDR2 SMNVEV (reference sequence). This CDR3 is CASIDAGRLGEKLFF. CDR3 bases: TGTGCCAGCATTGACGCAGGGAGGTTGGGCGAAAAACTTTTTTTT.

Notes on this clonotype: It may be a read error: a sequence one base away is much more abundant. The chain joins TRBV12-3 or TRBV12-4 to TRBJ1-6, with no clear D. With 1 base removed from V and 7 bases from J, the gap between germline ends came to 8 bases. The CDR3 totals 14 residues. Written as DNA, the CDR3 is TGTGCCAGCAGTTTAGAGTGGCGGAATTCACCCCTCCACTTT. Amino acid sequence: CASSLEWRNSPLHF.

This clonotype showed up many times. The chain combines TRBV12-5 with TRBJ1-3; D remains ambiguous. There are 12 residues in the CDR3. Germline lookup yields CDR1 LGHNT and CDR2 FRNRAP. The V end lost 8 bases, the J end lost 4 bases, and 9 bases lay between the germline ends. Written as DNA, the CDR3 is TGTGCTAGTCAAGTGGCCGGAAACACCATATATTTT. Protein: CASQVAGNTIYF.

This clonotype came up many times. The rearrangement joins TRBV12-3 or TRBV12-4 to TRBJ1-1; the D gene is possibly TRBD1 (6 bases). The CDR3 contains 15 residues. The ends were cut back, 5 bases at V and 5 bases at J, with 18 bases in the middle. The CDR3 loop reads CASSPLPQGRTEAFF. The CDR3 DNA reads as TGTGCCAGCAGTCCGCTTCCTCAGGGGAGGACTGAAGCTTTCTTT.

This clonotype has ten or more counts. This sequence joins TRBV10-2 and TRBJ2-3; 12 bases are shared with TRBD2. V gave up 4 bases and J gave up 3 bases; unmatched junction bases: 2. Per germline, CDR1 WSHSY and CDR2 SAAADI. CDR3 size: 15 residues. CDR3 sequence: CASSVTSGRTDTQYF. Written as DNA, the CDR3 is TGCGCCAGCAGTGTTACTAGCGGGAGGACAGATACGCAGTATTTT.